This T cell receptor beta chain derives from a study of T cell responses to AZD1222 COVID-19 vaccine. Sequencing used immunoSEQ multiplex PCR; TCRdb keeps in-frame clones, though not all of them. The sample consists of under 200,000 clones, 92% of them appearing once. Second-dose recipients at about 4 or about 12 weeks were treated as one pooled group. A remark on this clone: Its antigen is still unknown.

Germline CDR1 reads MNHNY; CDR2 reads SVGAGI (reference sequence). The CDR3 totals 20 residues. V lost 6 bases and J 1 base, leaving 28 bases between the germline ends. Findings and caveats of the study: Sampling captured repertoires only after the peak T cell response. The donor cohort was predominantly white British with a female majority, and clonal diversity may have been underestimated. Per reports, nearly half of all spike-specific TCRs target regions that are unmutated in variants.

The chain is built from TRBV6-6 and TRBJ1-5; the D is unclear. The sequencing here drew on peripheral blood, taken 28 days after the second AZD1222 dose. This receptor was taken from an adult who received the AZD1222 COVID-19 vaccine. CDR3 residues: CASSQIPPIGSLISNQPQHF. For the CDR3, the DNA is TGTGCCAGCAGCCAAATACCCCCTATCGGGTCTCTAATAAGCAATCAGCCCCAGCATTTT.